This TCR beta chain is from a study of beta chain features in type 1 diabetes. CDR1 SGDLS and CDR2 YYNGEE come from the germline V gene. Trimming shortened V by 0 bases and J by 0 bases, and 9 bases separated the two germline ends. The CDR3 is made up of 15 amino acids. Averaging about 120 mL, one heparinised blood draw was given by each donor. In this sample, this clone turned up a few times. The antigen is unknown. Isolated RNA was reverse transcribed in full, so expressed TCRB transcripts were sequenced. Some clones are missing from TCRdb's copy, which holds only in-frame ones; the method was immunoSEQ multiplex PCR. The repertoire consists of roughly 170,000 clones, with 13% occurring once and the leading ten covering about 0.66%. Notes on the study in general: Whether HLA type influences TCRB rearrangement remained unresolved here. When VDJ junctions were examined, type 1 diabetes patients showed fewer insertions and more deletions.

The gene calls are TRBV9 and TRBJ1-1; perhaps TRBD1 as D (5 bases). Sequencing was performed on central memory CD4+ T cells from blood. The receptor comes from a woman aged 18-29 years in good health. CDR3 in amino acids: CASSVDLGVNTEAFF. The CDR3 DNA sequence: TGTGCCAGCAGCGTAGATCTAGGGGTGAACACTGAAGCTTTCTTT.